These 27 T cell receptor beta chains were sequenced from one sample in a study of cytomegalovirus exposure and HLA in healthy donors. The primer mix had 60 Vbeta and 13 Jbeta primers. TCRdb's table, derived via immunoSEQ multiplex PCR, lists solely in-frame clones and lacks some. The data show over 100,000 clones, about three fifths seen once. Sequences were obtained from PBMCs. These receptors originate from a woman in her 40s in good health and CMV-seropositive.

The rearrangement uses TRBV18 and TRBJ1-1, with D perhaps TRBD1 (6 bases). This CDR3 comprises 14 residues. Trimming pared 2 bases from V and 1 base from J, leaving 8 bases between. Germline V lookup: CDR1 KGHSH, CDR2 LQKENI. CDR3 sequence (DNA): TGTGCCAGCTCACCAAACAGGGCGAACACTGAAGCTTTCTTT. Encoded protein: CASSPNRANTEAFF. The full variable domain, its missing parts supplied by reference TRBV18 and TRBJ1-1, is NAGVMQNPRHLVRRRGQEARLRCSPMKGHSHVYWYRQLPEEGLKFMVYLQKENIIDESGMPKERFSAEFPKEGPSILRIQQVVRGDSAAYFCASSPNRANTEAFFGQGTRLTVV.

V and J are TRBV19 and TRBJ2-7; D remains ambiguous. The CDR3 spans 11 residues. V was cut by 5 bases and J by 6 bases, with 8 bases left in between. Germline V gene lookup returns CDR1 LNHDA and CDR2 SQIVND (reference sequence). The CDR3 protein is CASSFSREQYF. The DNA for the CDR3 is TGTGCCAGTAGTTTCAGTCGCGAGCAGTACTTC.

The chain joins TRBV7-6 to TRBJ1-1; 7 bases match TRBD1. The CDR3 sequence is 13 residues long. The junction had 4 bases not matched to a gene; V was cut back by 6 bases and J by 3 bases. Germline CDR1 is SGHVS and CDR2 is FNYEAQ. DNA of the CDR3: TGTGCCAGCAGTAGAGACAGGGACACTGAAGCTTTCTTT. Its protein is CASSRDRDTEAFF. Variable domain in full (rest from reference TRBV7-6 and TRBJ1-1): GAGVSQSPRYKVTKRGQDVALRCDPISGHVSLYWYRQALGQGPEFLTYFNYEAQQDKSGLPNDRFSAERPEGSISTLTIQRTEQRDSAMYRCASSRDRDTEAFFGQGTRLTVV.

The V call is TRBV7-9, the J call TRBJ1-1, with D maybe TRBD1 (6 bases). V was pared by 3 bases and J by 11 bases, with 16 bases between. Germline values: CDR1 SEHNR, CDR2 FQNEAQ (reference sequence). CDR3 length: 13 residues. CDR3 protein: CASSFLTGGLAFF. Here the CDR3 DNA reads TGTGCCAGCAGCTTCTTGACAGGCGGGCTGGCTTTCTTT.

The chain recombines TRBV5-1 with TRBJ2-1; 8 bases align to TRBD1. Unmatched junction bases numbered 3, after V lost 0 bases and J lost 10 bases. From germline, CDR1 is SGHRS and CDR2 YFSETQ. The CDR3 covers 13 residues. DNA of the CDR3: TGCGCCAGCAGCTTGGGCAGGGGGCCCGAGCAGTTCTTC. Translation gives CASSLGRGPEQFF.

The chain employs TRBV6-5 and TRBJ2-7, with 12 bases lining up with TRBD2. After removal of 0 bases from V and 4 bases from J, the junction contained 4 bases not matched to a gene. The CDR3 extends over 16 amino acids. CDR1 is MNHEY, CDR2 SVGAGI, per germline. The CDR3 loop reads CASSYSFLAGGYEQYF. CDR3 DNA sequence: TGTGCCAGCAGTTACTCTTTCCTAGCGGGAGGGTACGAGCAGTACTTC.

The V and J genes are TRBV15 and TRBJ1-4; TRBD1 aligns across 8 bases. The CDR3 is 16 amino acids. Germline-derived CDR1 and CDR2 are LNHNV and YYDKDF (reference sequence). The junction had 7 bases not matched to a gene; V was cut back by 4 bases and J by 3 bases. The CDR3 coding sequence is TGTGCCACCAGCATTACAGGGACAGGCTCTAATGAAAAACTGTTTTTT. Translation: CATSITGTGSNEKLFF.

The chain recombines TRBV28 with TRBJ1-5, with D perhaps TRBD1 (5 bases). The CDR3 has 15 residues. Trimming shortened V by 6 bases and J by 4 bases, and 16 bases separated the two germline ends. The germline V gene has CDR1 MDHEN and CDR2 SYDVKM. CDR3 DNA sequence: TGTGCCAGCAGCCCAGGGTCGGCAGGGAATCAGCCCCAGCATTTT. It translates to CASSPGSAGNQPQHF.

A word on this clone: Different DNA sequences within this sample yield the same CDR3. V and J are TRBV18 and TRBJ1-2, with D perhaps TRBD1 (6 bases). V shed 2 bases and J shed 6 bases, with 7 bases lying between them. Germline V CDR1 and CDR2: KGHSH, LQKENI. The CDR3 consists of 12 residues. Written as DNA, the CDR3 is TGTGCCAGCTCACCATCAGGGGATGGCTACACCTTC. Translating it yields CASSPSGDGYTF.

J is TRBJ2-3 and V is TRBV10-3; 7 positions match TRBD2. CDR1 is ENHRY, CDR2 SYGVKD, per germline. This CDR3 has 14 amino acids. Trimming at V came to 6 bases and at J to 0 bases, leaving 3 bases not matched to a gene. Here the CDR3 reads CAIRDGGSTDTQYF. The DNA for the CDR3 is TGTGCCATCAGAGACGGGGGGAGCACAGATACGCAGTATTTT.

This clone has only one observation. The chain recombines TRBV6-5 with TRBJ2-7, with a weak D call TRBD1 (6 bases). The CDR3 sequence is 14 residues long. V dropped 2 bases and J dropped 3 bases, with 11 bases sitting between them. The V gene's germline CDR1 is MNHEY and CDR2 SVGAGI. CDR3 residues: CASSYTGRLYEQYF. Written as DNA, the CDR3 is TGTGCCAGCAGTTACACAGGGAGACTCTACGAGCAGTACTTC.

The chain combines TRBV27 with TRBJ1-5; D remains unclear. Trimming cost V 4 bases and J 1 base, with 14 bases left between them. The CDR3 runs 16 residues. Germline loops: CDR1 MNHEY, CDR2 SMNVEV (reference sequence). The DNA of the CDR3 is TGTGCCAGCAGTTACCCTGACGGTAGCAGCAATCAGCCCCAGCATTTT. Amino acids: CASSYPDGSSNQPQHF.

The chain combines TRBV7-3 with TRBJ2-7; 10 bases line up with TRBD2. Per the germline V gene, CDR1 is SGHTA and CDR2 is FQGTGA. The CDR3 is 15 residues long. V shed 2 bases and J 3 bases; nucleotides not matched to a gene: 4. The CDR3 DNA reads as TGTGCCAGCAGCTTAGGTCCTAGCGGGAGCTACGAGCAGTACTTC. This sequence encodes CASSLGPSGSYEQYF.

This chain links TRBV5-1 with TRBJ2-6, with 9 positions matching TRBD2. This CDR3 region has 17 residues. The trim removed 0 bases at V and 1 base at J, leaving 2 bases unmatched. Germline V gene lookup returns CDR1 SGHRS and CDR2 YFSETQ. The CDR3 DNA is TGCGCCAGCAGCTTGGCTAGCGGGGAATCTGGGGCCAACGTCCTGACTTTC. Translation: CASSLASGESGANVLTF. Variable domain in full (rest from reference TRBV5-1 and TRBJ2-6): KAGVTQTPRYLIKTRGQQVTLSCSPISGHRSVSWYQQTPGQGLQFLFEYFSETQRNKGNFPGRFSGRQFSNSRSEMNVSTLELGDSALYLCASSLASGESGANVLTFGAGSRLTVL.

The CDR3: CASSLFQAGVSSYNEQFF. DNA of the CDR3: TGCGCCAGCAGCTTGTTTCAAGCGGGGGTTTCCTCCTACAATGAGCAGTTCTTC. The genes are TRBV5-1 and TRBJ2-1; 8 nucleotides line up with TRBD2. Germline V gene lookup returns CDR1 SGHRS and CDR2 YFSETQ. V shed 1 base and J 0 bases; nucleotides not matched to a gene: 9. The CDR3 sequence is 18 residues long.

The V gene is TRBV5-1, the J gene TRBJ2-7, with 10 bases lining up with TRBD2. V trimming: 3 bases; J trimming: 2 bases; junction bases outside the gene matches: 2. The V gene's germline CDR1 is SGHRS and CDR2 YFSETQ. This CDR3 contains 14 residues. This chain's CDR3 is CASSWSGGAYEQYF. CDR3 sequence (DNA): TGCGCCAGCAGCTGGAGCGGGGGGGCCTACGAGCAGTACTTC. The whole variable domain, filled in from reference TRBV5-1 and TRBJ2-7, reads KAGVTQTPRYLIKTRGQQVTLSCSPISGHRSVSWYQQTPGQGLQFLFEYFSETQRNKGNFPGRFSGRQFSNSRSEMNVSTLELGDSALYLCASSWSGGAYEQYFGPGTRLTVT.

This clone occurred once. The chain combines TRBV7-3 with TRBJ2-2, with TRBD2 identical over 8 bases. This CDR3 has 14 residues. The germline CDR1 and CDR2 sequences are SGHTA and FQGTGA. Trimming took 5 bases from V and 7 from J; bases not matched to a gene: 6. Written as DNA, the CDR3 is TGTGCCAGCAGCCCTAGCGGGTTGGACGGGGAGCTGTTTTTT. Protein product: CASSPSGLDGELFF.

CDR3 in amino acids: CASSVRLQETQYF. For the CDR3, the DNA is TGTGCCAGCAGCGTAAGACTCCAAGAGACCCAGTACTTC. The chain combines TRBV9 with TRBJ2-5; D uncertain. The V and J ends lost 1 base and 1 base respectively, with 5 bases between them. CDR1 is SGDLS and CDR2 is YYNGEE in the germline V gene. The CDR3 totals 13 residues.

This sequence joins TRBV6-1 and TRBJ2-5; weak D call: TRBD1 (6 bases). CDR3 length equals 11 residues. Germline V gene lookup returns CDR1 MNHNS and CDR2 SASEGT. V was pared by 5 bases and J by 10 bases, with 11 bases between. The CDR3 bases are TGTGCCAGCAGTCCACGGGACATCCAGTACTTC. This codes for CASSPRDIQYF.

A single count supports this clone. The CDR3 DNA is TGTGCCAGCAGTATCCGGGACAGGGGTAATTCACCCCTCCACTTT. Translated: CASSIRDRGNSPLHF. The rearrangement uses TRBV2 and TRBJ1-6, with 10 positions matching TRBD1. The CDR3 is 15 residues long. V shed 5 bases, J shed 6 bases, and the junction held 4 bases outside the gene matches. Germline V gene sequence: CDR1 SNHLY, CDR2 FYNNEI.

A few counts support this clone. The CDR3 is CASRHQSGGNTDTQYF. The CDR3 bases are TGCGCCAGCAGGCATCAATCCGGGGGGAACACAGATACGCAGTATTTT. This chain links TRBV5-1 with TRBJ2-3; 7 bases align to TRBD2. The trim removed 5 bases at V and 2 bases at J, leaving 11 bases unmatched. The V gene's germline CDR1 is SGHRS and CDR2 YFSETQ. The CDR3 runs 16 residues.

V gene TRBV9 combines with J gene TRBJ1-2, with D hard to call. The CDR3 has 14 amino acids. CDR1 and CDR2 from the germline V gene are SGDLS and YYNGEE. Trimming removed 0 bases at V and 8 bases at J, with 14 bases between. CDR3 residues: CASSVGPGTGGYTF. As DNA, the CDR3 is TGTGCCAGCAGCGTAGGCCCGGGAACCGGCGGCTACACCTTC.

The chain links TRBV11-3 to TRBJ1-2; TRBD1 matches 8 bases. Germline loops: CDR1 SGHNT, CDR2 YENEEA. The CDR3 contains 14 residues. Losses at the gene ends were 5 bases for V and 4 bases for J; bases not matched to a gene: 6. CDR3 region: CASSPGQGTYGYTF. The CDR3 bases are TGTGCCAGCAGCCCTGGACAGGGAACCTATGGCTACACCTTC.

V usage is TRBV6-1 and J usage is TRBJ1-2; tentatively, D is TRBD1 (6 bases). Germline V gives CDR1 MNHNS, CDR2 SASEGT. The V end was cut by 6 bases, the J end by 3 bases, with 14 bases between. This CDR3 spans 14 amino acids. The DNA of the CDR3 is TGTGCCAGCAGAACCCCAGGGGTGCACTATGGCTACACCTTC. Its translation is CASRTPGVHYGYTF.

The V call is TRBV28, the J call TRBJ2-3; 10 bases match TRBD2. The V segment lost 5 bases and the J segment 3 bases; nucleotides outside the gene matches: 5. Germline V gene data show CDR1 as MDHEN and CDR2 as SYDVKM. This CDR3 is 15 amino acids long. CDR3 amino acids: CASSLTSGWTDTQYF. The CDR3 nucleotides read TGTGCCAGCAGTCTGACTAGCGGGTGGACAGATACGCAGTATTTT.

The V and J genes are TRBV5-1 and TRBJ2-3; TRBD2 agrees at 11 bases. The ends lost 4 bases at V and 8 bases at J; junction bases unmatched: 9. The length of the CDR3 is 15 residues. From germline, CDR1 is SGHRS and CDR2 YFSETQ. This CDR3 is CASSITSGGAPTQYF. The CDR3, as DNA: TGCGCCAGCAGCATAACTAGCGGGGGAGCCCCTACGCAGTATTTT.

This clone was seen a few times. V is TRBV29-1 and J is TRBJ2-5; D is unclear. This CDR3 region has 14 residues. The V gene's germline CDR1 is SQVTM and CDR2 ANQGSEA. Deletions cut 4 bases from V and 4 bases from J, with 16 bases between. CDR3 sequence (DNA): TGCAGCGTTGCCCCGGCCCGCACGGGAGAGACCCAGTACTTC. It is translated as CSVAPARTGETQYF.